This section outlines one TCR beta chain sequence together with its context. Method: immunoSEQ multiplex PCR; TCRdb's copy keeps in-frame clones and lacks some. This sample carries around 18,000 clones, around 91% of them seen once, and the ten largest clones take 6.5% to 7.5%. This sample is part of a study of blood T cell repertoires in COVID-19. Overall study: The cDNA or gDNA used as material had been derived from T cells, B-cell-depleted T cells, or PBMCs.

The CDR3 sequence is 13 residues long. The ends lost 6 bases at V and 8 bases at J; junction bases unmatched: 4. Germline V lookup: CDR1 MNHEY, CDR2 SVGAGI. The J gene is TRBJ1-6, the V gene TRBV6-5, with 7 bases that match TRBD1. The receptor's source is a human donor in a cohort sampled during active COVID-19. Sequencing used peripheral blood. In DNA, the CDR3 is TGTGCCAGCAGGACAGGGCATGATTCACCCCTCCACTTT. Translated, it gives CASRTGHDSPLHF.